The clone carrying this TCR beta chain was observed a handful of times. Antigen specificity is unknown. This sample was included in a study of response to subunit inactivated influenza vaccine. The J segment lost 2 bases and the V segment lost 1 base, leaving 4 bases of the junction unmatched. The CDR3 runs 15 residues. Germline V gene data show CDR1 as DFQATT and CDR2 as SNEGSKA (reference sequence). Overall study findings and caveats: After each seasonal influenza vaccination, few new T cells are recruited, the authors suggested.

Each CDR3 protein gets one entry after TCRdb re-called the RT-PCR reads with MiXCR. Among hundreds of thousands of distinct CDR3 sequences listed, roughly 12% were seen once. The receptor's source is a man over 45 who received an inactivated influenza vaccine. The V gene is TRBV20-1, the J gene TRBJ2-1, with TRBD2 matching over 8 bases. The starting material was PBMCs from blood, obtained on the day of vaccination. The CDR3 loop is CSARGAGLAYNEQFF. The DNA of the CDR3 is TGCAGTGCTAGAGGAGCGGGACTAGCCTACAATGAGCAGTTCTTC.